Below, one TCR beta chain is given with its context. What it binds is not known. Molecular barcoding with unique molecular identifiers was used for the TCRbeta library. TCRdb analysed the PCR reads with MiXCR anew, one entry per CDR3 protein. Here the sample spans 200,000 to 300,000 distinct CDR3 sequences, about 24% being singletons. The germline CDR1 and CDR2 sequences are DFQATT and SNEGSKA (reference sequence). J lost 1 base, V lost 1 base, and 5 bases had no gene match. The CDR3 has 15 residues. This specimen comes from a study of T-cell reconstitution after alpha-beta-depleted transplantation in children. Overall study findings and caveats: The origin of alpha-beta T cells about two months after transplant was reportedly several hundred expanded graft clones. Diversity of TCRbeta at day 60 was high in some patients, arising from surviving recipient T cells and thymic progenitors. Fresh T-cell production supplied most of the T-cell counts and diversity seen one year after transplant.

The clonotype comes from a female patient aged 2 to 10 who had a stem cell transplant for congenital amegakaryocytic thrombocytopenia, so the T cells may come from the graft donor. The chain couples TRBV20-1 to TRBJ2-3; 7 nucleotides agree with TRBD1. Sequences were derived from PBMCs, mostly from graft donor cells, sampled 360 days after TCRalphabeta/CD19-depleted stem cell transplant. As DNA, the CDR3 is TGCAGTGCTAGAGTCTTCACAGGGGGCACAGATACGCAGTATTTT. As protein: CSARVFTGGTDTQYF.